The entry that follows covers one T cell receptor (beta chain) sequence. Its antigen is as yet unknown. This CDR3 is built from 14 residues. The V and J ends lost 3 bases and 7 bases respectively, with 12 bases between them. Germline V CDR1 and CDR2: KGHSH, LQKENI. Time point given: pretreatment peripheral blood. This entry is derived from a study of PD-L1 blockade in urothelial cancer. Study-wide context: Every 3 weeks, patients received intravenous atezolizumab 1,200 mg, beginning 2014. Typically, measured as a median, blood samples had over 120,000 T cells. Men with urothelial cancer arising in the bladder made up about 85% of the roughly 30 patients.

The study, taken as a whole, reports: Stronger expansion of tumor-associated clones in blood at 3 weeks distinguished durable-benefit patients.

The assay was immunoSEQ multiplex PCR, and TCRdb's table has in-frame clones only and misses some. In the table there are roughly 56,000 clones, about 86% of which are singletons. The J gene is TRBJ1-4, the V gene TRBV18, with D unresolved. The sequence was collected from a man aged 60-69 years with urothelial cancer. This specimen was PBMCs, taken around atezolizumab (anti-PD-L1) treatment. In DNA form, the CDR3 reads TGTGCCAGCTCACCTCTCGCCAAGCGTGAAAAACTGTTTTTT. Amino acid sequence: CASSPLAKREKLFF.